Sequencing of this T cell receptor (beta chain) was carried out in a study of metastatic and nonmetastatic thyroid tumors. The CDR3 spans 13 residues. The germline V gene has CDR1 SGHAT and CDR2 FQNNGV. This clone was seen a few times. A much larger clone sits a single nucleotide away, making a read error possible. Other DNA sequences in this sample translate to the same CDR3. Every patient was untreated before thyroid surgery. TCRdb re-clonotyped the PCR reads through MiXCR. The repertoire holds 100,000 or so clones, with 15% as singletons. Material: blood. This receptor was taken from a female donor with papillary thyroid cancer or a benign thyroid nodule (not recorded which). Some clones in this sample may be carry-over from other donors' samples. The V call is TRBV11-2, the J call TRBJ2-2; D gene uncertain. CDR3 coding DNA: TGTGCAAGCAGCACAGAGAACACCGGGGAGCTGTTTTTT. Translation: CASSTENTGELFF.